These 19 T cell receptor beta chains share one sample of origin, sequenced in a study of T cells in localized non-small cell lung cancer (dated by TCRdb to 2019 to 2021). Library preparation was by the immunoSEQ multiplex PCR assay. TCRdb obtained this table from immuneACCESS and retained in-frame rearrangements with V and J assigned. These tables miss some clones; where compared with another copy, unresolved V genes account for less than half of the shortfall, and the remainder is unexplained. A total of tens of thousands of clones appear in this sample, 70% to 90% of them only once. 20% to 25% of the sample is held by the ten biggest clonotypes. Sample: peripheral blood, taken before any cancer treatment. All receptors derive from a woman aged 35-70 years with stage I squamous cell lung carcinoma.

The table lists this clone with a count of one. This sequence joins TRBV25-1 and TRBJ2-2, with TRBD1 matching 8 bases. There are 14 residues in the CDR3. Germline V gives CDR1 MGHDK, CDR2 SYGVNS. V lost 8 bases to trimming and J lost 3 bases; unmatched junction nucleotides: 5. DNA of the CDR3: TGTGCCAGCGGGCACAGGGGGGACACCGGGGAGCTGTTTTTT. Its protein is CASGHRGDTGELFF.

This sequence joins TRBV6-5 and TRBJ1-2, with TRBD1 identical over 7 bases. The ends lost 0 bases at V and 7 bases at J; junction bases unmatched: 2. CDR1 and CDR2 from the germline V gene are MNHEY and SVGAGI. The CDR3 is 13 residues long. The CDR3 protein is CASSYSQGGGYTF. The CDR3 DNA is TGTGCCAGCAGTTACTCGCAGGGGGGTGGCTACACCTTC.

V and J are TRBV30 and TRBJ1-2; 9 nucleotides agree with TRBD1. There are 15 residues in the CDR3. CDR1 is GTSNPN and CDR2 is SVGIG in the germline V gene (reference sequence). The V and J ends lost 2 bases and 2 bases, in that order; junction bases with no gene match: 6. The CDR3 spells CAWSPTTGGNYGYTF. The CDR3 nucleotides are TGTGCCTGGAGTCCGACGACAGGGGGGAACTATGGCTACACCTTC.

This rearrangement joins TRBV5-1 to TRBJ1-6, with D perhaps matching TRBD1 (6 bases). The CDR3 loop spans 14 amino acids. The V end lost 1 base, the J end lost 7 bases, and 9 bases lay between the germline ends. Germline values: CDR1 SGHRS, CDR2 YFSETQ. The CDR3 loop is CASSLTGINSPLHF. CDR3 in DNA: TGCGCCAGCAGCTTGACAGGGATCAATTCACCCCTCCACTTT.

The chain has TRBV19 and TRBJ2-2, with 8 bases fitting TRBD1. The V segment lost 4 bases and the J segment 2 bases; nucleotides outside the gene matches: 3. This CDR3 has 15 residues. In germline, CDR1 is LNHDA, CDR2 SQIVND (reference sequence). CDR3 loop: CASSRGQANTGELFF. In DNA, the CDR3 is TGTGCCAGTAGTAGGGGACAGGCCAACACCGGGGAGCTGTTTTTT.

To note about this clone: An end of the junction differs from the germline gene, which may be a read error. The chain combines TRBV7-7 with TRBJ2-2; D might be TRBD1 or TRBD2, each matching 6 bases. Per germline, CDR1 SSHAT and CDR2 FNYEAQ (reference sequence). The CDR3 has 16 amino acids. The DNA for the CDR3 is TGTGCTAGCAGTTTAGGGAGGACAGTCAACACCGGGGAGCTGTTTTTT. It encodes CASSLGRTVNTGELFF.

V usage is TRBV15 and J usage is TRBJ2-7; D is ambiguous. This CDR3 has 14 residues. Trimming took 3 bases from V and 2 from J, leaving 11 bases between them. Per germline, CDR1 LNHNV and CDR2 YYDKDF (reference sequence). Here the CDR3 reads CATSSITNPYEQYF. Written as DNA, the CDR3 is TGTGCCACCAGCAGTATTACCAACCCCTACGAGCAGTACTTC.

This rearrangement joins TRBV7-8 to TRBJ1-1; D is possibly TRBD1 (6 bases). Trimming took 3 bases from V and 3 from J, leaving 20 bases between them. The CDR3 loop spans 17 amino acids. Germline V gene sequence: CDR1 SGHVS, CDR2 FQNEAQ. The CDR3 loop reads CASSLGLDIGGYTEAFF. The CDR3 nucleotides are TGTGCCAGCAGCTTGGGCCTGGATATAGGGGGTTACACTGAAGCTTTCTTT.

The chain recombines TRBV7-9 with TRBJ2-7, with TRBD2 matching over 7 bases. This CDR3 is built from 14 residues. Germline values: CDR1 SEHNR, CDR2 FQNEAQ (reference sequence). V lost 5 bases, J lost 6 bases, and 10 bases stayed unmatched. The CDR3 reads CASSGDGGISEQYF. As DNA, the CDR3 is TGTGCCAGCAGCGGGGACGGGGGGATATCCGAGCAGTACTTC.

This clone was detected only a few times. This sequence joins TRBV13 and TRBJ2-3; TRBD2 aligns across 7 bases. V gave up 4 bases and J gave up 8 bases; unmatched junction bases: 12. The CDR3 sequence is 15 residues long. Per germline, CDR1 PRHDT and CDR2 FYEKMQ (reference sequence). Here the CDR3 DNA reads TGTGCCAGCAGCTGGCGGGGGAGCCCCCACGCTACGCAGTATTTT. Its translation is CASSWRGSPHATQYF.

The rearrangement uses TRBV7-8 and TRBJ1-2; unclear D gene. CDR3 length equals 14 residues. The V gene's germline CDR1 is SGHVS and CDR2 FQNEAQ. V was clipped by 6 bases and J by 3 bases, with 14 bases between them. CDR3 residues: CASSNVGEYYGYTF. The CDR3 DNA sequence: TGTGCCAGCAGTAACGTTGGAGAATACTATGGCTACACCTTC.

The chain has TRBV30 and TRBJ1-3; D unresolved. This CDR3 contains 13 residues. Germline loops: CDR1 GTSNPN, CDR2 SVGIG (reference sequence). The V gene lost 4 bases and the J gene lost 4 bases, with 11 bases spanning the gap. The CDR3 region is CAWTVKPGNTIYF. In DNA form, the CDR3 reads TGTGCCTGGACTGTAAAACCAGGAAACACCATATATTTT.

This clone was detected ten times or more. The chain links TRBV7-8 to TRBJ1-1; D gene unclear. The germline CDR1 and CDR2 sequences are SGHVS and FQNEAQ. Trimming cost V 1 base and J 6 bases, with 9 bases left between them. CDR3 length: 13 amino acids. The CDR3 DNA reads TGTGCCAGCAGCTTAGAAGGGAAATCTGAAGCTTTCTTT. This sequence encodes CASSLEGKSEAFF.

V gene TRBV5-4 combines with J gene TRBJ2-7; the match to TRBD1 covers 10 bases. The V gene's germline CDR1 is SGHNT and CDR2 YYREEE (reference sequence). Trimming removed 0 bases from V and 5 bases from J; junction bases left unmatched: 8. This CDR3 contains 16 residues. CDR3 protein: CASSLVMGQGSDEQYF. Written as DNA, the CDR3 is TGTGCCAGCAGCTTGGTAATGGGACAGGGGAGCGACGAGCAGTACTTC. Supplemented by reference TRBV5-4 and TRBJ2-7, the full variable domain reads ETGVTQSPTHLIKTRGQQVTLRCSSQSGHNTVSWYQQALGQGPQFIFQYYREEENGRGNFPPRFSGLQFPNYSSELNVNALELDDSALYLCASSLVMGQGSDEQYFGPGTRLTVT.

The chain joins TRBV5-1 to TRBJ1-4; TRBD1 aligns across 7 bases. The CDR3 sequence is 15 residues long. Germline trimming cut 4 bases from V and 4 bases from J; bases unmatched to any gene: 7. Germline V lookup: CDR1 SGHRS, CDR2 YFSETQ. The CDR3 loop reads CASSPIGGGNEKLFF. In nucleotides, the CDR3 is TGCGCCAGCAGCCCCATAGGGGGCGGTAATGAAAAACTGTTTTTT.

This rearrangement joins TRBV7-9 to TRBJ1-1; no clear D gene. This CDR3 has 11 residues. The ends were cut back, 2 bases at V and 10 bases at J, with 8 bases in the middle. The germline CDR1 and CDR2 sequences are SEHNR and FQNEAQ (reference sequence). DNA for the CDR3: TGTGCCAGCAGCTTAATCGGTCTAGCTTTCTTT. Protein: CASSLIGLAFF. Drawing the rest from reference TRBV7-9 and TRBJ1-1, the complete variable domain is DTGVSQNPRHKITKRGQNVTFRCDPISEHNRLYWYRQTLGQGPEFLTYFQNEAQLEKSRLLSDRFSAERPKGSFSTLEIQRTEQGDSAMYLCASSLIGLAFFGQGTRLTVV.

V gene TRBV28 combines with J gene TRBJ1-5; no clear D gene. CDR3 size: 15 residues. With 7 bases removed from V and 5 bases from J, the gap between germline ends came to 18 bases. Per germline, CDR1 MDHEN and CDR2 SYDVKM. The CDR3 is CASNPLGGIHQPQHF. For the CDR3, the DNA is TGTGCCAGCAACCCCTTGGGAGGGATCCATCAGCCCCAGCATTTT.

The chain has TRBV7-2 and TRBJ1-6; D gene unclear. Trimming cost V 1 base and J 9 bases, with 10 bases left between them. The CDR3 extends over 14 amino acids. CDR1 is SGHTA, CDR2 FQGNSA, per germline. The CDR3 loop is CASSLESTGSPLHF. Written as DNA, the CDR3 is TGTGCCAGCAGCTTAGAGAGTACGGGTTCACCCCTCCACTTT.

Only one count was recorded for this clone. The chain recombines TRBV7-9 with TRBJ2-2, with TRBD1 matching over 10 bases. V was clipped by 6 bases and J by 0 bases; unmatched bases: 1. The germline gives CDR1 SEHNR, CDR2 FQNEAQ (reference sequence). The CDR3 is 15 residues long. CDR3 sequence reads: CASRGQGPNTGELFF. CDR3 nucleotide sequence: TGTGCCAGCAGGGGACAGGGGCCGAACACCGGGGAGCTGTTTTTT.